This TCR beta chain was recovered during a study of tumor-infiltrating lymphocytes in primary liver carcinoma. Study in general: Men as well as women, aged 30 to 69 years, made up the patients. Stage T1-T3 N0M0 tumors spanned about 4.2 to 10 cm. Samples produced roughly 3.65 to 8 million productive TCRbeta reads, comparable across tissue types.

This clonotype has only a few counts. The authors took blood RNA from unsorted whole blood and also extracted germline DNA. A constant-region primer primed TCR beta cDNA synthesis from around 500 ng of total RNA. Amplification in three nested multiplex PCR rounds with slightly modified ARM-PCR gave rise to TCR beta libraries. With TRBV1-TRBV30 forward primers and a C-beta reverse primer, the first two PCR rounds were run for about 10 cycles each. TCRdb reprocessed the multiplex PCR reads with MiXCR, giving one entry per CDR3 protein. Of almost 200,000 distinct CDR3 sequences listed, around three fifths are singletons. Germline V CDR1 and CDR2: MNHNY, SVGAGI (reference sequence). This CDR3 comprises 14 residues. V lost 7 bases, J lost 4 bases, and 16 bases lay in between.

V gene TRBV6-6 combines with J gene TRBJ1-1; D is possibly TRBD1 (5 bases). The sequenced material came from peripheral blood. The sequence derives from an older woman with primary liver carcinoma and hepatitis B virus infection. The DNA for the CDR3 is TGTGCCAGCACCAACCCGGGGACCGGCACTGAAGCTTTCTTT. This sequence encodes CASTNPGTGTEAFF.